This entry concerns a single T cell receptor (beta chain). What antigen it recognizes has not been identified. Base qualities are not provided; no much larger clone lies one nucleotide away. This sample is part of a study of T cells in Graves' hyperthyroidism and ophthalmopathy (dated by TCRdb to between 2017 and 2020). With regard to the full study: Peripheral blood samples were taken at the time of initial diagnosis, prior to any treatment. To identify distinguishing TCR V-J signatures, a discovery cohort of around 100 patients was used, comprising 43 with Graves' ophthalmopathy and roughly 60 with stable Graves' hyperthyroidism. An independent validation cohort of under 20 hyperthyroidism patients and about 16 patients who later progressed to ophthalmopathy tested prospective prediction of ophthalmopathy. For training and testing, the roughly 97 patients in the discovery cohort were randomly divided in a 7:3 ratio. In addition, the study compared T-cell repertoires in thyroid tissue and in blood from roughly 6 Graves' hyperthyroidism patients. After sampling, hyperthyroidism patients received methimazole starting at 30 mg daily, and ophthalmopathy patients received high-dose intravenous methylprednisolone. According to the paper, TCR Vbeta CDR3 sequencing was carried out on over 130 peripheral blood samples, which came from over 40 ophthalmopathy, 75 to 80 hyperthyroidism and approximately 17 progressor patients.

Amplification of TCR beta CDR3 regions was carried out from RNA transcripts. A first-round RT-PCR of the TCR CDR3 used the HTBI primer set with the Qiagen OneStep RT-PCR kit. Libraries were constructed in a second round of multiplex PCR, after which size selection and purification were carried out. Sequencing of the libraries was done on an Illumina HiSeq2000 using paired-end 100 bp reads. The paper's processing steps were these. SOAPnuke was used to process the raw data, with reads discarded if the reads contained adapters or uncalled bases, had a mean Phred below 15, or lacked an exact constant-primer or identifier match. High-quality paired reads were merged using COPE v1.2.5, and each unique nucleotide sequence was defined as a clonotype. MiTCR v1.1 was used to align the clonotypes against IMGT TRBV, TRBD and TRBJ reference segments. Only V-J combinations with frequency above 0.0001, covering about 99% of repertoires, were analysed. The TCS score was defined as the ratio of F50 (clonal expansion) to E x V (chaos), calculated using BLOSUM62-based TCRdist between CDR3 peptides within each V-J. Welch's t-statistics and random forest reduced roughly 530 V-J features to 10 to 15, which were used in a naive Bayes classifier (R e1071). The Morisita-Horn index was used to measure how similar the thyroid and blood repertoires were. TCRdb reanalyzed the raw reads on its own, using fastp at Q25 for trimming and MiXCR for clone calling, and kept in-frame beta chains. A single entry per CDR3 protein holds the most common genes and DNA from its merged rows. Clone size and V and J calls follow TCRdb, not the original study. This sample lists roughly 560,000 distinct CDR3 sequences; roughly 14% were detected once. Around 4% of the sample comes from the top ten.

Ophthalmopathy patients had moderately to severely active disease, Clinical Activity Score of at least 3, NOSPECS grade of at least 4, and duration under 3 months. Exclusion was applied to patients with uncontrolled infections, other autoimmune diseases, pregnancy or lactation. Clinical symptoms, serum thyroxine and TRAb, thyroid ultrasound, and orbital computed tomography formed the basis for the diagnoses. PBMCs were separated from around 9.1 ml of fresh peripheral blood using Ficoll-Paque density gradient centrifugation. Trizol reagent was used to extract total RNA, and RNA quality was then checked on an Agilent 2100 Bioanalyzer. The paper's findings and limits, for the study overall: Blood samples also contained most of the expanded thyroid clonotypes (frequency above 0.001), which suggests that blood repertoires may reflect thyroid immune responses. Sample size was not statistically predetermined, and blinding of investigators to group allocation was not performed. In cross-validation, a model built on a 13 V-J signature told ophthalmopathy apart from stable hyperthyroidism with less than 90% sensitivity and roughly 81% specificity, and in testing the same model reached 80%/75%. In validation, the model predicted progression to ophthalmopathy with approximately 70% sensitivity and approximately 78% specificity, a median of around 6.6 months before onset.

The sequenced material came from blood. The sequence was collected from a woman aged 40 to 50 with Graves' ophthalmopathy.

Read as DNA, the sequence is TGTGCCACGGGGCGGGTCTACGAGCAGTACTTC. This encodes CATGRVYEQYF. The sequence links TRBV27 to TRBJ2-7, with a tentative D call of TRBD1 or TRBD2, each matching 5 bases. The CDR3 contains 11 residues, cysteine and phenylalanine counted. Just the 33-base CDR3 DNA is kept, in frame starting at base 1. Per the germline V gene (reference sequence), MNHEY is the CDR1 and SMNVEV is the CDR2. V is pared back by 10 bases and J by 3 bases, with 10 bases lying between the germline termini.